These 19 T cell receptor beta chains came from one sample sequenced in a study of T-cell reconstitution after alpha-beta-depleted transplantation in children. Unique molecular identifiers featured in how the TCRbeta library was prepared. TCRdb ran MiXCR on the PCR reads and lists one entry per CDR3 protein. The sample shows about 600,000 distinct CDR3 sequences, 10% to 15% of them seen only once. The sequencing used PBMCs, mostly from graft donor cells, collected 360 days after TCRalphabeta/CD19-depleted stem cell transplant. The receptors here all came from a male patient younger than 18 who had a stem cell transplant for acute myeloid leukemia, so the T cells may come from the graft donor.

The chain is built from TRBV18 and TRBJ2-7, with D possibly TRBD1 on 5 matching bases. This CDR3 is 15 amino acids long. Trimming took 0 bases from V and 6 from J, leaving 15 bases between them. The germline CDR1 and CDR2 sequences are KGHSH and LQKENI. The chain's CDR3 is CASSPPGQGWGEQYF. As DNA, the CDR3 is TGTGCCAGCTCACCACCGGGCCAGGGATGGGGCGAGCAGTACTTC.

For this clonotype: Since a much larger clone is just one base distant, this may be a read error. The chain employs TRBV12-3 or TRBV12-4 and TRBJ2-1, with 12 bases that match TRBD2. Trimming took 6 bases from V and 2 from J; bases not matched to a gene: 8. The CDR3 consists of 17 residues. The CDR3 region has the DNA TGTGCCAGCAGCCCGCTCCGACTAGCGGGAGCCTACAATGAGCAGTTCTTC. Its translation: CASSPLRLAGAYNEQFF.

V and J are TRBV27 and TRBJ2-3; 10 bases agree with TRBD2. This CDR3 has 16 amino acids. Germline V gives CDR1 MNHEY, CDR2 SMNVEV (reference sequence). V dropped 3 bases and J dropped 4; count of bases not matched to a gene: 7. CDR3 amino acids: CASSFLTSGIADTQYF. The CDR3 DNA reads TGTGCCAGCAGTTTCCTTACTAGCGGGATCGCAGATACGCAGTATTTT.

In this sample, this clonotype turned up once. The chain employs TRBV7-3 and TRBJ2-2, with D tentatively TRBD1 (6 bases). V lost 3 bases to trimming and J lost 5 bases, with 13 bases between them. Germline V gene lookup returns CDR1 SGHTA and CDR2 FQGTGA. CDR3 length: 15 amino acids. The CDR3 region is CASSFGVGGTGELFF. The DNA for the CDR3 is TGTGCCAGCAGCTTTGGGGTAGGGGGTACCGGGGAGCTGTTTTTT.

J is TRBJ2-7 and V is TRBV12-3 or TRBV12-4, with 8 nucleotides matching TRBD2. CDR3 length: 16 residues. J gave up 0 bases and V 6 bases, and 10 bases lay outside the gene matches. CDR3 protein: CASSRVRTSGSYEQYF. For the CDR3, the DNA is TGTGCCAGCAGCCGAGTTCGTACTAGCGGCTCCTACGAGCAGTACTTC.

The chain links TRBV12-3 or TRBV12-4 to TRBJ1-5; weak D call: TRBD1 (6 bases). The CDR3 extends over 16 amino acids. With 3 bases removed from V and 1 base from J, the gap between germline ends came to 13 bases. The CDR3 sequence: CASSLSGGRSNQPQHF. CDR3 nucleotides: TGTGCCAGCAGTTTGTCGGGGGGCAGGAGCAATCAGCCCCAGCATTTT.

This chain joins TRBV7-9 and TRBJ2-7; the D gene is possibly TRBD1 (5 bases). Germline lookup yields CDR1 SEHNR and CDR2 FQNEAQ (reference sequence). V gave up 1 base and J gave up 2 bases, with 9 bases separating them. CDR3 length equals 14 residues. The CDR3 nucleotides read TGTGCCAGCAGCTTAGAAGCCAGGGCCTACGAGCAGTACTTC. This sequence encodes CASSLEARAYEQYF.

This clonotype has more than one count but fewer than ten. CDR3 in amino acids: CASSWDAQVTQYF. The CDR3 DNA reads TGTGCCAGCAGTTGGGACGCCCAGGTGACCCAGTACTTC. The chain couples TRBV12-3 or TRBV12-4 to TRBJ2-5; the D gene could be TRBD1 or TRBD2 (5 bases each). This CDR3 contains 13 residues. Trimming stripped 4 bases from V and 7 bases from J, with 13 bases between.

This clonotype has a count of ten or more. The chain employs TRBV5-1 and TRBJ2-7; D call uncertain. The germline CDR1 and CDR2 sequences are SGHRS and YFSETQ. V was pared by 4 bases and J by 2 bases, with 13 bases between. The CDR3 is 14 residues long. CDR3 amino acids: CASSPLAATYEQYF. In DNA, the CDR3 is TGCGCCAGCAGCCCCTTAGCAGCGACCTACGAGCAGTACTTC.

This clonotype was picked up a small number of times. The chain employs TRBV4-2 and TRBJ2-3; D is tentatively TRBD1 or TRBD2 (5 bases each). Germline V gene lookup returns CDR1 LGHNA and CDR2 YNFKEQ. With 2 bases removed from V and 3 bases from J, the gap between germline ends came to 33 bases. The CDR3 runs to 22 residues. The CDR3 loop reads CASSQPGPRWHEDVVQTDTQYF. The CDR3 coding sequence is TGTGCCAGCAGCCAACCGGGACCTCGATGGCACGAAGATGTGGTGCAGACAGATACGCAGTATTTT.

The rearrangement links TRBV12-3 or TRBV12-4 to TRBJ2-7, with TRBD2 matching over 13 bases. The CDR3 length is 19 residues. Trimming cost V 8 bases and J 5 bases; bases outside gene matches: 21. The DNA of the CDR3 is TGTGCCAGCTGGCAGTTTCCCCAGACTAGCGGGGGGAGATGGAACGAGCAGTACTTC. This codes for CASWQFPQTSGGRWNEQYF.

V and J are TRBV5-1 and TRBJ2-7, with D tentatively TRBD2 (6 bases). V was clipped by 1 base and J by 6 bases, with 11 bases between them. The CDR3 sequence is 13 residues long. Germline V gene sequence: CDR1 SGHRS, CDR2 YFSETQ. CDR3 protein: CASSLYASVEQYF. The DNA for the CDR3 is TGCGCCAGCAGCTTGTACGCTAGCGTCGAGCAGTACTTC.

V gene TRBV10-3 combines with J gene TRBJ2-7, with D perhaps TRBD1 (5 bases). TRBJ2-1 explains the end of the DNA better; the J call may be wrong. The CDR3 sequence is 13 residues long. The germline CDR1 and CDR2 sequences are ENHRY and SYGVKD. DNA of the CDR3: TGTGCCATCAGACAACAGGTGTCCGGCGAGCAGTTCTTC. It encodes CAIRQQVSGEQFF.

CDR3 nucleotides: TGTGCCAGCAGCCAAGATGGGACAGGGTGGGACACTGAAGCTTTCTTT. It specifies CASSQDGTGWDTEAFF. The rearrangement joins TRBV3-1 to TRBJ1-1; 9 bases line up with TRBD1. The V gene end was trimmed by 0 bases and the J gene end by 3 bases; junction bases not matched to a gene: 5. The CDR3 has 16 amino acids. CDR1 and CDR2 from the germline V gene are LGHDT and YNNKEL (reference sequence).

This clonotype was detected a few times. V and J are TRBV5-5 and TRBJ2-3, with 9 bases aligning to TRBD2. CDR1 and CDR2 (germline): SGHKS, YYEKEE (reference sequence). V was pared by 1 base and J by 4 bases, with 10 bases of the junction left unmatched. The CDR3 runs 17 residues. This CDR3 is CASSLSPRLAGPDTQYF. CDR3 DNA sequence: TGTGCCAGCAGCTTGAGCCCGCGGCTAGCGGGACCAGATACGCAGTATTTT. The full variable domain, rest sourced from reference TRBV5-5 and TRBJ2-3, is DAGVTQSPTHLIKTRGQQVTLRCSPISGHKSVSWYQQVLGQGPQFIFQYYEKEERGRGNFPDRFSARQFPNYSSELNVNALLLGDSALYLCASSLSPRLAGPDTQYFGPGTRLTVL.

This clonotype was seen more than once but under ten times. This chain links TRBV12-3 or TRBV12-4 with TRBJ1-1; TRBD1 is a possible D gene (5 bases). The ends were cut back, 11 bases at V and 3 bases at J, with 16 bases in the middle. The length of the CDR3 is 13 residues. The CDR3 reads CALRGGAYTEAFF. The CDR3 nucleotides are TGTGCCCTCCGAGGAGGGGCGTACACTGAAGCTTTCTTT.

The rearrangement joins TRBV12-3 or TRBV12-4 to TRBJ2-3, with TRBD1 matching 7 bases. With V trimmed by 6 bases and J by 4 bases, 13 bases remained unmatched. The CDR3 sequence is 16 residues long. CDR3 coding DNA: TGTGCCAGCAGCCTAACCGGGACAGTCGGCCCAGATACGCAGTATTTT. Translating it yields CASSLTGTVGPDTQYF.

This clonotype was observed many times. The V call is TRBV20-1, the J call TRBJ2-2; 7 nucleotides match TRBD2. Germline V gene data show CDR1 as DFQATT and CDR2 as SNEGSKA (reference sequence). After removal of 3 bases from V and 7 bases from J, the junction contained 8 bases not matched to a gene. This CDR3 comprises 14 residues. The CDR3 loop reads CSARQLAVIGELFF. CDR3 nucleotide sequence: TGCAGTGCTAGGCAGCTAGCGGTTATCGGGGAGCTGTTTTTT.

The chain combines TRBV28 with TRBJ2-6, with D perhaps given as TRBD1 or TRBD2 (6 bases each). This CDR3 contains 20 residues. CDR1 is MDHEN, CDR2 SYDVKM, per germline. The ends were cut back, 5 bases at V and 3 bases at J, with 26 bases in the middle. The CDR3 sequence is CASSHDPGARPTGGANVLTF. The CDR3 DNA sequence: TGTGCCAGCAGTCACGACCCGGGGGCCCGCCCCACTGGTGGGGCCAACGTCCTGACTTTC.